This is a list of T cell receptor beta chains from one sample in a study of identical twins. In TCRdb, the 5' RACE reads were re-called with MiXCR into one record per CDR3 protein. The sample has a few hundred thousand distinct CDR3 sequences, around 6.5% seen once. This sample was shared with a second study, whose subject was T cells expressing NK-cell markers.

Material for sequencing was CD8+ T cells sorted from blood. The source of these receptors is a woman aged 18-29 years in good health. Each CDR3 is given with its conserved first and last residue. The D gene is left open where the match is weak. Some rows mark clone size as missing; the rest say once, few, many or name a class of expanded clone.

clone_size: NA; j_call: TRBJ2-1; v_call: TRBV7-9; cdr3_length: 13; d_call: NA; cdr3_nt: TGTGCCAGCAGCTTTCCGCCCCACAATGAGCAGTTCTTC; cdr3_aa: CASSFPPHNEQFF
clone_size: NA; j_call: TRBJ2-2; v_call: TRBV12-3/TRBV12-4; cdr3_length: 19; d_call: TRBD2; cdr3_nt: TGTGCCAGTGGGGGTTTACCAGGACTAGCGGGAGTCGCCACCGGGGAGCTGTTTTTT; cdr3_aa: CASGGLPGLAGVATGELFF
clone_size: many; j_call: TRBJ1-2; v_call: TRBV29-1; cdr3_length: 15; d_call: TRBD1; cdr3_nt: TGCAGCGTTGGGGGTGGACAGGGAGCTAACTATGGCTACACCTTC; cdr3_aa: CSVGGGQGANYGYTF
clone_size: NA; j_call: TRBJ1-2; v_call: TRBV7-8; cdr3_length: 15; d_call: TRBD1; cdr3_nt: TGTGCCAGCAGCTTGGCGGACAGGGGAAGCTATGGCTACACCTTC; cdr3_aa: CASSLADRGSYGYTF
clone_size: many; j_call: TRBJ2-5; v_call: TRBV12-3/TRBV12-4; cdr3_length: 18; d_call: TRBD2; cdr3_nt: TGTGCCAGCAGTAAAAACACCTTAGCGGGAGGGCCTCGGGAGACCCAGTACTTC; cdr3_aa: CASSKNTLAGGPRETQYF
clone_size: few; j_call: TRBJ1-1; v_call: TRBV2; cdr3_length: 13; d_call: NA; cdr3_nt: TGTGCCAGCACCCCGGACACGGGGGCTGAAGCTTTCTTT; cdr3_aa: CASTPDTGAEAFF
clone_size: NA; j_call: TRBJ2-7; v_call: TRBV3-1; cdr3_length: 14; d_call: NA; cdr3_nt: TGTGCCAGCAGCCAAAGAGACAGCAACTACGAGCAGTACTTC; cdr3_aa: CASSQRDSNYEQYF
clone_size: many; j_call: TRBJ2-1; v_call: TRBV12-3/TRBV12-4; cdr3_length: 16; d_call: NA; cdr3_nt: TGTGCCAGCAGTTTGGACTTGGCGGTATCCTACAATGAGCAGTTCTTC; cdr3_aa: CASSLDLAVSYNEQFF
clone_size: many; j_call: TRBJ2-1; v_call: TRBV6-4; cdr3_length: 15; d_call: TRBD2; cdr3_nt: TGTGCCAGCAGTGACGGTGCGGGGGACCGCAATGAGCAGTTCTTC; cdr3_aa: CASSDGAGDRNEQFF
clone_size: NA; j_call: TRBJ2-7; v_call: TRBV3-1; cdr3_length: 13; d_call: TRBD1; cdr3_nt: TGTGCCTCCTCCGGGACAGGGGCCCACGAGCAGTACTTC; cdr3_aa: CASSGTGAHEQYF
clone_size: NA; j_call: TRBJ1-5; v_call: TRBV20-1; cdr3_length: 12; d_call: TRBD1; cdr3_nt: TGCAGTGCCGGGACAGGGAGTCAGCCCCAGCATTTT; cdr3_aa: CSAGTGSQPQHF
clone_size: NA; j_call: TRBJ1-1; v_call: TRBV5-6; cdr3_length: 15; d_call: NA; cdr3_nt: TGTGCCAGCAGCTTGGCGGACAGAAAAAACACTGAAGCTTTCTTT; cdr3_aa: CASSLADRKNTEAFF
clone_size: NA; j_call: TRBJ1-5; v_call: TRBV4-1; cdr3_length: 13; d_call: NA; cdr3_nt: TGCGCCAGCAGCCAAGATCAGGACCAGCCCCAGCATTTT; cdr3_aa: CASSQDQDQPQHF
clone_size: many; j_call: TRBJ2-5; v_call: TRBV7-2; cdr3_length: 14; d_call: TRBD1; cdr3_nt: TGTGCCAGCGAGTGGACAGGGAGCGGAGAGACCCAGTACTTC; cdr3_aa: CASEWTGSGETQYF
clone_size: many; j_call: TRBJ2-1; v_call: TRBV5-1; cdr3_length: 18; d_call: TRBD2; cdr3_nt: TGCGCCAGCAGCTTGTTGACTCCAGGACTAGCGAGCCTCGGTGAGCAGTTCTTC; cdr3_aa: CASSLLTPGLASLGEQFF
clone_size: few; j_call: TRBJ1-4; v_call: TRBV10-3; cdr3_length: 12; d_call: NA; cdr3_nt: TGTGCCATCAGTGACGGAGGGGGTTATCTGTTTTTT; cdr3_aa: CAISDGGGYLFF
clone_size: many; j_call: TRBJ2-1; v_call: TRBV3-1; cdr3_length: 13; d_call: NA; cdr3_nt: TGTGCCAGCAGCCAAGTTACATGGGGTGAGCAGTTCTTC; cdr3_aa: CASSQVTWGEQFF
clone_size: few; j_call: TRBJ1-1; v_call: TRBV6-5; cdr3_length: 12; d_call: NA; cdr3_nt: TGTGCCAGCAGTAATCCCAACACTGAAGCTTTCTTT; cdr3_aa: CASSNPNTEAFF
clone_size: NA; j_call: TRBJ2-1; v_call: TRBV20-1; cdr3_length: 11; d_call: NA; cdr3_nt: TGCAGTGCTAGGCCCAGCAATGAGCAGTTCTTC; cdr3_aa: CSARPSNEQFF
clone_size: NA; j_call: TRBJ1-1; v_call: TRBV14; cdr3_length: 13; d_call: TRBD1; cdr3_nt: TGTGCCAGCAGCTACCGGGACAGGTGGGAAGCTTTCTTT; cdr3_aa: CASSYRDRWEAFF
clone_size: NA; j_call: TRBJ2-3; v_call: TRBV7-9; cdr3_length: 13; d_call: NA; cdr3_nt: TGTGCCAGCAGGGTCTTCGCCACAGATACGCAGTATTTT; cdr3_aa: CASRVFATDTQYF
clone_size: NA; j_call: TRBJ2-2; v_call: TRBV25-1; cdr3_length: 16; d_call: NA; cdr3_nt: TGTGCCAGCAGTGAAGTCTTGGGGGCGAACACCGGGGAGCTGTTTTTT; cdr3_aa: CASSEVLGANTGELFF
clone_size: NA; j_call: TRBJ1-3; v_call: TRBV7-9; cdr3_length: 14; d_call: NA; cdr3_nt: TGTGCCAGCAGCTCAGACACAGCCCGGGAGACCATATATTTT; cdr3_aa: CASSSDTARETIYF
clone_size: few; j_call: TRBJ1-2; v_call: TRBV12-3/TRBV12-4; cdr3_length: 13; d_call: NA; cdr3_nt: TGTGCCAGCAGTACCGACAGTAACTATGGCTACACCTTC; cdr3_aa: CASSTDSNYGYTF
clone_size: NA; j_call: TRBJ2-3; v_call: TRBV20-1; cdr3_length: 16; d_call: TRBD2; cdr3_nt: TGCAGTGCTAGACTTCGGACTAGCGGAGTCACAGATACGCAGTATTTT; cdr3_aa: CSARLRTSGVTDTQYF
clone_size: NA; j_call: TRBJ1-1; v_call: TRBV12-3/TRBV12-4; cdr3_length: 13; d_call: NA; cdr3_nt: TGTGCCAGCAGTCCAGGGTACTTCACTGAAGCTTTCTTT; cdr3_aa: CASSPGYFTEAFF
clone_size: few; j_call: TRBJ2-7; v_call: TRBV5-1; cdr3_length: 15; d_call: TRBD1; cdr3_nt: TGCGCCAGCAGCACGGGGACAGGGGGTGATTACGAGCAGTACTTC; cdr3_aa: CASSTGTGGDYEQYF
clone_size: few; j_call: TRBJ1-2; v_call: TRBV20-1; cdr3_length: 13; d_call: TRBD1; cdr3_nt: TGCAGTGCGGAAAAGGGGACAGGGGGAAGCTACACCTTC; cdr3_aa: CSAEKGTGGSYTF
clone_size: few; j_call: TRBJ1-4; v_call: TRBV7-9; cdr3_length: 13; d_call: NA; cdr3_nt: TGTGCCAGTTTGGACAGACAAAATGAAAAACTGTTTTTT; cdr3_aa: CASLDRQNEKLFF
clone_size: NA; j_call: TRBJ2-2; v_call: TRBV29-1; cdr3_length: 11; d_call: NA; cdr3_nt: TGCAGCGGTCGGACTGACGGGGAGCTGTTTTTT; cdr3_aa: CSGRTDGELFF
clone_size: NA; j_call: TRBJ1-5; v_call: TRBV29-1; cdr3_length: 13; d_call: TRBD1; cdr3_nt: TGCAGAGTCCGACAGGGCAGCAATCAGCCCCAGCATTTT; cdr3_aa: CRVRQGSNQPQHF
clone_size: few; j_call: TRBJ1-6; v_call: TRBV9; cdr3_length: 13; d_call: NA; cdr3_nt: TGTGCCAGCAGCCCGTCAGAGGGTTCACCCCTCCACTTT; cdr3_aa: CASSPSEGSPLHF
clone_size: many; j_call: TRBJ2-1; v_call: TRBV29-1; cdr3_length: 13; d_call: TRBD2; cdr3_nt: TGCAGCGTTGGGGCGGGAGGGGTTAATGAGCAGTTCTTC; cdr3_aa: CSVGAGGVNEQFF
clone_size: NA; j_call: TRBJ1-2; v_call: TRBV7-9; cdr3_length: 15; d_call: TRBD1; cdr3_nt: TGTGCCAGCAGCCGCGGGGGACAGGGGTTAGGAGGCTACACCTTC; cdr3_aa: CASSRGGQGLGGYTF
clone_size: few; j_call: TRBJ1-1; v_call: TRBV6-1; cdr3_length: 16; d_call: TRBD1; cdr3_nt: TGTGCCAGCCCCGGGACAGGGAACTATAGACGGACTGAAGCTTTCTTT; cdr3_aa: CASPGTGNYRRTEAFF
clone_size: NA; j_call: TRBJ1-2; v_call: TRBV6-1; cdr3_length: 16; d_call: TRBD1; cdr3_nt: TGTGCCAGCAGCCGATTAACCTCAGGGACAGCGGATGGCTACACCTTC; cdr3_aa: CASSRLTSGTADGYTF
clone_size: many; j_call: TRBJ2-1; v_call: TRBV20-1; cdr3_length: 16; d_call: TRBD2; cdr3_nt: TGCAGTGCCACCGGGACTAGCGGGACTTCCGCCCTTGAGCAGTTCTTC; cdr3_aa: CSATGTSGTSALEQFF
clone_size: many; j_call: TRBJ2-1; v_call: TRBV12-3/TRBV12-4; cdr3_length: 15; d_call: TRBD2; cdr3_nt: TGTGCCAGCAGCCGGGCAGCGGGGGGAAACAATGAGCAGTTCTTC; cdr3_aa: CASSRAAGGNNEQFF
clone_size: NA; j_call: TRBJ2-7; v_call: TRBV11-2; cdr3_length: 15; d_call: TRBD1; cdr3_nt: TGTGCCAGCACCTGGGAAGGGACAGGACAGCTCGAGCAGTACTTC; cdr3_aa: CASTWEGTGQLEQYF
clone_size: few; j_call: TRBJ1-1; v_call: TRBV10-1; cdr3_length: 13; d_call: NA; cdr3_nt: TGCGCCACAAACCCGGCGCTGAACACTGAAGCTTTCTTT; cdr3_aa: CATNPALNTEAFF
clone_size: few; j_call: TRBJ1-6; v_call: TRBV11-2; cdr3_length: 15; d_call: TRBD1; cdr3_nt: TGTGCCAGCAGCTTAGGGGACAGTCGGGGTTCACCCCTCCACTTT; cdr3_aa: CASSLGDSRGSPLHF
clone_size: many; j_call: TRBJ2-5; v_call: TRBV10-2; cdr3_length: 18; d_call: TRBD1; cdr3_nt: TGCGCCAGCAGTGAGGGAGCCTCCGGACAGGGGGCAGAGGAGACCCAGTACTTC; cdr3_aa: CASSEGASGQGAEETQYF
clone_size: NA; j_call: TRBJ2-1; v_call: TRBV7-6; cdr3_length: 15; d_call: NA; cdr3_nt: TGTGCCAGCAGCTTAGCGTACGGGGGCGGAAATGAGCAGTTCTTC; cdr3_aa: CASSLAYGGGNEQFF
clone_size: many; j_call: TRBJ2-1; v_call: TRBV29-1; cdr3_length: 12; d_call: TRBD1; cdr3_nt: TGCAGCGTTCCACAGGGGTGGGATGAGCAGTTCTTC; cdr3_aa: CSVPQGWDEQFF
clone_size: NA; j_call: TRBJ2-1; v_call: TRBV29-1; cdr3_length: 11; d_call: NA; cdr3_nt: TGCAGCCCCAGGTGGCTAAATGAGCAGTTCTTC; cdr3_aa: CSPRWLNEQFF
clone_size: NA; j_call: TRBJ1-1; v_call: TRBV20-1; cdr3_length: 13; d_call: TRBD1; cdr3_nt: TGCAGTGCCCCGGGACAGGGGGCTGCTGAAGCTTTCTTT; cdr3_aa: CSAPGQGAAEAFF
clone_size: NA; j_call: TRBJ1-2; v_call: TRBV5-6; cdr3_length: 14; d_call: NA; cdr3_nt: TGTGCCAGCAGCTTGTCTTTGGATGACTATGGCTACACCTTC; cdr3_aa: CASSLSLDDYGYTF
clone_size: many; j_call: TRBJ2-7; v_call: TRBV6-2/TRBV6-3; cdr3_length: 10; d_call: NA; cdr3_nt: TGTGCCAGCTCACGATACGAGCAGTACTTC; cdr3_aa: CASSRYEQYF
clone_size: NA; j_call: TRBJ2-7; v_call: TRBV5-1; cdr3_length: 14; d_call: NA; cdr3_nt: TGCGCCAGCAGCTCCTCTAGCGCTTCCTACGAGCAGTACTTC; cdr3_aa: CASSSSSASYEQYF
clone_size: medium-sized; j_call: TRBJ1-2; v_call: TRBV7-9; cdr3_length: 15; d_call: NA; cdr3_nt: TGTGCCAGCAGCCGAGAAGGACAGCCACCCTTGGGCTACACCTTC; cdr3_aa: CASSREGQPPLGYTF
clone_size: NA; j_call: TRBJ2-1; v_call: TRBV29-1; cdr3_length: 10; d_call: NA; cdr3_nt: TGCAGCGTTCCTACGGGTGAGCAGTTCTTC; cdr3_aa: CSVPTGEQFF